This entry is about one T cell receptor beta chain. Its antigen remains unidentified. The sample originates from a study of naive and memory T cell subsets. Study-wide results and caveats: Over 90% of naive TCR sequences appeared only once, unlike memory subsets. From naive to CM, EM and EMRA, diversity decreased and Gini increased.

Both TRBC1 and TRBC2 were covered by a beta constant-region primer of two equimolar oligonucleotides. Four rounds of PCR amplified the ligated cDNA using nested alpha and beta constant-region primers plus SP2. TCRdb passed the UMI-ligation and nested PCR reads through MiXCR, listing each CDR3 protein once. Here the sample spans tens of thousands of distinct CDR3 sequences, less than 20% being singletons. The clonotype was recovered from a human donor in good health. Material: effector memory CD4+ T cells from blood. Subset defined: effector memory, CD45RA- CD27-.

The CDR3 DNA follows: TGCGCCAGCAGCTTGGAGGGCGGCAGTATGAACACTGAAGCTTTCTTT. Its protein is CASSLEGGSMNTEAFF. The rearrangement joins TRBV5-1 to TRBJ1-1; D is undetermined. The V gene's germline CDR1 is SGHRS and CDR2 YFSETQ. The CDR3 extends over 16 amino acids. Trimming pared 0 bases from V and 0 bases from J, leaving 12 bases between.